This TCR beta chain stems from a study of T cells after somatic rescue of genetic block. The CDR3 contains 16 residues. CDR1 and CDR2 from the germline V gene are SGHTA and FQGNSA. The V end lost 5 bases, the J end lost 8 bases, and 21 bases lay between the germline ends. Using immunoSEQ multiplex PCR, the repertoire was profiled, and TCRdb retains in-frame clones only, with some absent. The sample consists of roughly 71,000 clones, approximately 91% of them appearing once. Sequencing was carried out using peripheral blood mononuclear cells (PBMCs). The clonotype was recovered from a man under 40. The chain joins TRBV7-2 to TRBJ1-4; D might be TRBD1 (5 bases). The CDR3 DNA sequence: TGTGCCAGCAGCAAGGCCGTGGGGGAGGTGCAGGAAAAACTGTTTTTT. It specifies CASSKAVGEVQEKLFF.